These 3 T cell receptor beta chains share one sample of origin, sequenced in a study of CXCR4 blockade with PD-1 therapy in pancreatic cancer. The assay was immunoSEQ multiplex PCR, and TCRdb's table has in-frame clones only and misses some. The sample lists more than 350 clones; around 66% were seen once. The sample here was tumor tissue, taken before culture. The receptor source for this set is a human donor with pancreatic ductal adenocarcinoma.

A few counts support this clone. The CDR3 DNA sequence: TGTGCCAGTAGGGACAGGGGAATGTGGGATCAGCCCCAGCATTTT. This gives the protein CASRDRGMWDQPQHF. The chain joins TRBV19 to TRBJ1-5, with 9 bases aligning to TRBD1. The CDR3 has 15 residues. Per germline, CDR1 LNHDA and CDR2 SQIVND (reference sequence). V was clipped by 6 bases and J by 5 bases; unmatched bases: 8.

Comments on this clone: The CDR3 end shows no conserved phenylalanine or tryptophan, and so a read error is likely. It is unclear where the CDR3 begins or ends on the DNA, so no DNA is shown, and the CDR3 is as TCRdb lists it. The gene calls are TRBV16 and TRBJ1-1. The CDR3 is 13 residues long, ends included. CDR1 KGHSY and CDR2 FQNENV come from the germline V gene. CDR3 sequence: CASSQSGGTDRPL.

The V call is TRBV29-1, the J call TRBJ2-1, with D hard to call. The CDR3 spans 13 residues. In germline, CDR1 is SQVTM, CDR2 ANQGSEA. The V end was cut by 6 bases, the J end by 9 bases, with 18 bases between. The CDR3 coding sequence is TGCAGCGTGGCGAGGTCTGTTGTTGCTGAGCAGTTCTTC. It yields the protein CSVARSVVAEQFF.